The 17 T cell receptor beta chains listed next were all sequenced from one sample in a study of T cell clonality in common variable immunodeficiency. Study-wide findings and caveats: In common variable immunodeficiency, TCR beta chains reportedly carried fewer deletions and N-nucleotide insertions.

These TCRs' antigens remain unknown. Using immunoSEQ multiplex PCR, the repertoire was profiled, and TCRdb retains in-frame clones only, with some absent. The table lists approximately 30,000 clones, no singletons, with approximately 3.8% in the top ten. Sequencing used peripheral blood mononuclear cells. The origin of the receptors is a human donor with common variable immunodeficiency.

This clone was detected a few times. With the read ending 3 residues before the CDR3 end, the germline J gene is used to fill in that end. V is TRBV5-1 and J is TRBJ1-1, with D perhaps matching TRBD1 (6 bases). This CDR3 region has 14 residues. Germline assignment: CDR1 SGHRS and CDR2 YFSETQ. V gave up 3 bases and J gave up 4 bases, with 13 bases separating them. CDR3 amino acids: CASSSGGPSTEAFF. The sequenced CDR3 bases are TGCGCCAGCAGCTCCGGGGGGCCTAGCACTGAA.

In this sample, this clone turned up a few times. The read gets to within 3 residues of the CDR3 end, and the germline J gene fills in the rest. V usage is TRBV5-1 and J usage is TRBJ2-7; TRBD2 agrees at 8 bases. The trim removed 0 bases at V and 3 bases at J, leaving 20 bases unmatched. The CDR3 loop spans 20 amino acids. Looked up from germline, CDR1 is SGHRS and CDR2 is YFSETQ. CDR3 region: CASSLGLAGLTSGFSYEQYF. The covered CDR3 bases are TGCGCCAGCAGCTTGGGTTTAGCGGGACTTACCTCTGGGTTTAGCTACGAG.

In its sample, this clone was seen many times. The read ends 3 residues before the CDR3 terminus; that terminus is restored from the germline J gene. The chain couples TRBV19 to TRBJ2-3, with D perhaps TRBD1 (6 bases). The CDR3 has 14 residues. Trimming stripped 5 bases from V and 0 bases from J, with 9 bases between. Germline V gene sequence: CDR1 LNHDA, CDR2 SQIVND (reference sequence). This chain's CDR3 is CASSQGGSTDTQYF. CDR3 bases read: TGTGCCAGTAGTCAAGGGGGTAGCACAGATACG.

This clone was detected only a few times. The sequenced CDR3 bases are TGTGCCAGCAGCTTCGGGGGGGGGCGCGTCTACGAG. Protein product: CASSFGGGRVYE. The full CDR3 protein is CASSFGGGRVYEQYF. The J gene is TRBJ2-7, the V gene TRBV7-3; 8 bases line up with TRBD2. The read finishes 3 residues shy of the CDR3 end, and the germline J gene is used to complete it. Trimming cost V 3 bases and J 3 bases; bases outside gene matches: 7. The germline V gene has CDR1 SGHTA and CDR2 FQGTGA. CDR3 size: 15 residues.

This clone was found a few times. Compared with germline, one end of the junction differs, possibly owing to a read error. The DNA ends 3 residues before the CDR3 does, and the rest of the CDR3 is filled in from the germline J gene. The chain joins TRBV18 to TRBJ1-4, with D possibly matching TRBD1 (5 bases). CDR1 and CDR2 from the germline V gene are KGHSH and LQKENI. The CDR3 length is 13 residues. Incomplete CDR3 DNA: TGTGCCAGCTCACTGGACACTAAGGAAAAA. It is translated as CASSLDTKEK. The CDR3 reads in full as CASSLDTKEKLFF. Using reference TRBV18 and TRBJ1-4 for the parts outside the CDR3, the full variable domain is NAGVMQNPRHLVRRRGQEARLRCSPMKGHSHVYWYRQLPEEGLKFMVYLQKENIIDESGMPKERFSAEFPKEGPSILRIQQVVRGDSAAYFCASSLDTKEKLFFGSGTQLSVL.

In its sample, this clone is medium-sized. The read ends 3 residues early relative to the CDR3; the germline J gene fills the gap. The chain couples TRBV5-6 to TRBJ1-2; D remains ambiguous. The CDR3 consists of 12 residues. The V end was cut by 1 base, the J end by 5 bases, with 6 bases between. Germline V lookup: CDR1 SGHDT, CDR2 YYEEEE. The CDR3 reads CASSLRQYGYTF. The sequenced part of the CDR3 DNA is TGTGCCAGCAGCTTGAGGCAGTATGGC.

Judged by abundance, this clone is medium-sized. From the germline J gene comes the end of the CDR3, since the read stops 3 residues before it. This chain uses TRBV9 with TRBJ2-1; the match to TRBD2 covers 8 bases. The length of the CDR3 is 16 residues. V shed 4 bases, J shed 0 bases, and the junction held 6 bases outside the gene matches. Germline CDR1 is SGDLS and CDR2 is YYNGEE. The CDR3 loop reads CASSLLAASSYNEQFF. The sequenced CDR3 bases are TGTGCCAGCAGCCTACTAGCGGCGAGCTCCTACAATGAG.

This clone has only a few counts. The read stops 3 residues short of the end of the CDR3; the missing end is completed from the germline J gene. The rearrangement joins TRBV18 to TRBJ2-7; 9 nucleotides match TRBD1. Germline CDR1 and CDR2: KGHSH and LQKENI. The CDR3 loop spans 17 amino acids. Germline trimming cut 2 bases from V and 5 bases from J; bases unmatched to any gene: 13. The sequenced part of the CDR3 DNA is TGTGCCAGCTCACCATGGAGGGGACAGGGAATTGCTAACGAG. This encodes CASSPWRGQGIANE. The whole CDR3 protein is CASSPWRGQGIANEQYF.

For this clone: Read data end 3 residues before the CDR3 end; the end is taken from the germline J gene. J is TRBJ2-1 and V is TRBV7-8; 12 positions match TRBD2. After removal of 6 bases from V and 9 bases from J, the junction contained 12 bases not matched to a gene. CDR3 length equals 16 residues. Looked up from germline, CDR1 is SGHVS and CDR2 is FQNEAQ. The CDR3: CASSHILAGGRGEQFF. Incomplete CDR3 DNA: TGTGCCAGCAGTCACATACTAGCGGGGGGACGCGGTGAG.

A note on this clone: The read halts 3 residues ahead of the CDR3 end, with the missing end drawn from the germline J gene. V and J are TRBV2 and TRBJ2-5; D not resolved. Germline V gives CDR1 SNHLY, CDR2 FYNNEI. This CDR3 contains 12 residues. V was clipped by 6 bases and J by 2 bases, with 7 bases between them. CDR3: CASSVQQETQYF. Partial CDR3 DNA: TGTGCCAGCAGCGTGCAGCAAGAGACC.

This clone has a handful of counts. The read is 3 residues too short to cover the CDR3 end, so that end is filled in from the germline J gene. J is TRBJ1-1 and V is TRBV5-1; weak D call: TRBD1 (6 bases). The CDR3 loop spans 12 amino acids. The germline CDR1 and CDR2 sequences are SGHRS and YFSETQ. V lost 5 bases and J lost 1, with 6 bases in between. CDR3: CASRQGNTEAFF. The sequenced CDR3 bases are TGCGCCAGCAGACAGGGGAACACTGAA.

This clone turned up a few times. The read ends 3 residues before the CDR3 terminus; that terminus is restored from the germline J gene. V usage is TRBV19 and J usage is TRBJ1-1; 12 bases line up with TRBD1. Germline V gene lookup returns CDR1 LNHDA and CDR2 SQIVND (reference sequence). This CDR3 has 17 amino acids. J was trimmed by 5 bases and V by 5 bases; bases with no gene match: 12. The sequenced part of the CDR3 DNA is TGTGCCAGTAGTGGTTACCGGGACAGGGGGCCGCGGACTGAA. Protein sequence: CASSGYRDRGPRTE. The CDR3 as a whole reads CASSGYRDRGPRTEAFF.

This clone has only a few counts. The read stops 3 residues short of the end of the CDR3; the missing end is completed from the germline J gene. The chain combines TRBV2 with TRBJ1-1; maybe TRBD1 (6 bases). Deletions cut 1 base from V and 7 bases from J, with 7 bases between. The V gene's germline CDR1 is SNHLY and CDR2 FYNNEI. The CDR3 sequence is 12 residues long. The CDR3 reads CASSEGTDEAFF. The sequenced CDR3 bases are TGTGCCAGCAGTGAAGGGACAGATGAA.

This clone occurred a few times. The sequenced fragment ends 3 residues before the CDR3 boundary, so the rest is inferred from the germline J gene. The genes are TRBV29-1 and TRBJ1-2; 7 positions match TRBD1. The CDR3 is 12 amino acids. Germline assignment: CDR1 SQVTM and CDR2 ANQGSEA. V trimming: 6 bases; J trimming: 7 bases; junction bases outside the gene matches: 8. The CDR3 here is CSVTTTGSGYTF. The DNA read from the CDR3 is TGCAGCGTCACAACGACAGGGTCTGGC.

This clone has just a few counts. Coverage ceases 3 residues before the CDR3 finishes, and the germline J gene fills in the end. The sample carries other DNA sequences with the same CDR3. The chain recombines TRBV5-1 with TRBJ2-1; TRBD2 matches 9 bases. The CDR3 has 15 amino acids. V gave up 0 bases and J gave up 8 bases; unmatched junction bases: 6. The germline gives CDR1 SGHRS, CDR2 YFSETQ. The CDR3: CASSLGSGRVDEQFF. The sequenced part of the CDR3 DNA is TGCGCCAGCAGCTTGGGTAGCGGGAGAGTCGATGAG. Supplemented by reference TRBV5-1 and TRBJ2-1, the full variable domain reads KAGVTQTPRYLIKTRGQQVTLSCSPISGHRSVSWYQQTPGQGLQFLFEYFSETQRNKGNFPGRFSGRQFSNSRSEMNVSTLELGDSALYLCASSLGSGRVDEQFFGPGTRLTVL.

This clone was found many times. With the read ending 3 residues before the CDR3 end, the germline J gene is used to fill in that end. The chain combines TRBV5-1 with TRBJ2-7; perhaps TRBD1 as D (6 bases). The germline gives CDR1 SGHRS, CDR2 YFSETQ. V lost 1 base and J lost 2, with 7 bases in between. The CDR3 extends over 13 amino acids. CDR3 region: CASSLNRAYEQYF. CDR3 DNA (partial): TGCGCCAGCAGCTTGAACAGGGCCTACGAG.

This clone came up a few times. The read terminates 3 residues ahead of where the CDR3 ends, so the germline J gene completes it. This chain connects TRBV20-1 to TRBJ1-2, with 8 bases identical to TRBD1. The CDR3 extends over 13 amino acids. Germline V gene data show CDR1 as DFQATT and CDR2 as SNEGSKA (reference sequence). The CDR3 here is CSASLGTGSGYTF. The CDR3 DNA, read in part, is TGCAGTGCTTCACTCGGGACAGGAAGCGGC.